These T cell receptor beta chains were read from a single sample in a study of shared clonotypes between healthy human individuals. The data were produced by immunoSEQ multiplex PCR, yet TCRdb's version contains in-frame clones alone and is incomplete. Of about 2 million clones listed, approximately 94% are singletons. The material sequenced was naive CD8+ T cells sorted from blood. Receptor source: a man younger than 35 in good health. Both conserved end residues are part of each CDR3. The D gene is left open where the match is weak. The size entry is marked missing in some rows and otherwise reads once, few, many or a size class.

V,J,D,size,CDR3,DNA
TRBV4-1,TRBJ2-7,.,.,CASSQDRRYEQYF,TGCGCCAGCAGCCAAGACAGGCGCTACGAGCAGTACTTC
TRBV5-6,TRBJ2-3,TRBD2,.,CASSTRAGVTDTQYF,TGTGCCAGCAGCACTAGAGCGGGGGTGACAGATACGCAGTATTTT
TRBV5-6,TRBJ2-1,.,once,CASSLNWDNEQFF,TGTGCCAGCAGCTTGAATTGGGACAATGAGCAGTTCTTC
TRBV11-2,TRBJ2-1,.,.,CASSLDPSQDLYNEQFF,TGTGCCAGCAGCTTAGATCCGTCACAGGACCTCTACAATGAGCAGTTCTTC
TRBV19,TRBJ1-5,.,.,CASSLSNQPQHF,TGTGCCAGTAGCCTTAGCAATCAGCCCCAGCATTTT
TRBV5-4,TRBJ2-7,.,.,CASSLGGEAYEQYF,TGTGCCAGCAGCTTGGGCGGGGAGGCCTACGAGCAGTACTTC
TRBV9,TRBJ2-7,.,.,CASSVANSYEQYF,TGTGCCAGCAGCGTAGCCAACTCCTACGAGCAGTACTTC
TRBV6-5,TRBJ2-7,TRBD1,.,CASSYRTGGAGEQYF,TGTGCCAGCAGTTACCGGACAGGGGGAGCGGGGGAGCAGTACTTC
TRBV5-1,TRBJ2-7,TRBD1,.,CASGAGTGDEQYF,TGCGCCAGCGGGGCCGGGACAGGGGACGAGCAGTACTTC
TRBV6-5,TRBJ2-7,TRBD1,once,CASSPGQGREQYF,TGTGCCAGCAGTCCAGGACAGGGTCGGGAGCAGTACTTC
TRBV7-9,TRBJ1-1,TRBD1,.,CASSLPRQGNTEAFF,TGTGCCAGCAGCTTACCCCGACAGGGGAACACTGAAGCTTTCTTT
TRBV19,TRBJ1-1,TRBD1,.,CASSLGGTATEAFF,TGTGCCAGTAGCCTCGGCGGGACAGCCACTGAAGCTTTCTTT
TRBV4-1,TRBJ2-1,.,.,CASSPPAGYLYNEQFF,TGCGCCAGCAGCCCCCCGGCGGGTTACCTTTACAATGAGCAGTTCTTC
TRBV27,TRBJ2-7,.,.,CASSSTGYSYEQYF,TGTGCCAGCAGTTCGACAGGATACTCCTACGAGCAGTACTTC
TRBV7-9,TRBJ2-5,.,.,CASSFLLERNQETQYF,TGTGCCAGCAGCTTTCTCCTTGAGCGGAACCAAGAGACCCAGTACTTC
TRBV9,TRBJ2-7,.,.,CASSGGTPYEQYF,TGTGCCAGCAGCGGGGGGACTCCCTACGAGCAGTACTTC
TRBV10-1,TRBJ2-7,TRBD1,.,CASSDGQGFHEQYF,TGCGCCAGCAGTGACGGACAGGGATTCCACGAGCAGTACTTC
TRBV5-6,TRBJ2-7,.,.,CASRSGEQYF,TGTGCCAGCAGGTCAGGCGAGCAGTACTTC
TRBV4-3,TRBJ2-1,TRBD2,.,CASSSGLAAYNEQFF,TGCGCCAGCAGCTCGGGACTAGCGGCTTACAATGAGCAGTTCTTC
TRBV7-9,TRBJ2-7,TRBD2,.,CASSPAGGHEQYF,TGTGCCAGCAGCCCAGCGGGGGGGCACGAGCAGTACTTC
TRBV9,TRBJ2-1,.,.,CASRALGNEQFF,TGTGCCAGCAGGGCACTTGGCAATGAGCAGTTCTTC
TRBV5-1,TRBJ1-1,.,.,CASSPNWGGTEAFF,TGCGCCAGCAGCCCCAACTGGGGCGGCACTGAAGCTTTCTTT
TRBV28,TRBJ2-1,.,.,CASSLPLVGGLGQFF,TGTGCCAGCAGTTTACCACTTGTTGGGGGGCTGGGGCAGTTCTTC
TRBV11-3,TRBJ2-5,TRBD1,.,CASTKGTGQVQETQYF,TGTGCCAGCACCAAAGGCACGGGACAGGTCCAAGAGACCCAGTACTTC
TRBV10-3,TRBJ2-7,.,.,CAISDGGLNEQYF,TGTGCCATCAGTGATGGGGGGCTGAACGAGCAGTACTTC
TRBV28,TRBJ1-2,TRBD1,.,CASSPFLGTAPYGYTF,TGTGCCAGCAGTCCCTTCCTCGGGACAGCTCCCTATGGCTACACCTTC
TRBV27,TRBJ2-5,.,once,CASSTGSTRDQYF,TGTGCCAGCAGCACAGGGTCGACTCGAGACCAGTACTTC
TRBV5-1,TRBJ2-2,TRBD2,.,CASSLGLAGEAITGELFF,TGCGCCAGCAGCTTAGGACTAGCGGGAGAGGCCATCACCGGGGAGCTGTTTTTT
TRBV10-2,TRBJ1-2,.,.,CASSDGLDLNYGYTF,TGCGCCAGCAGTGATGGACTCGACTTAAACTATGGCTACACCTTC
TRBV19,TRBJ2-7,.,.,CASSAQYLSYEQYF,TGTGCCAGTAGTGCACAGTATCTCTCCTACGAGCAGTACTTC
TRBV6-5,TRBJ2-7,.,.,CASTPAGPSSYEQYF,TGTGCCAGCACCCCCGCAGGGCCTAGCTCCTACGAGCAGTACTTC
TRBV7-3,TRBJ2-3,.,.,CASSLIGGTDTQYF,TGTGCCAGCAGCTTAATAGGAGGGACAGATACGCAGTATTTT
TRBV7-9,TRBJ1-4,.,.,CASVSWEAATNEKLFF,TGTGCCAGCGTTTCTTGGGAGGCTGCAACTAATGAAAAACTGTTTTTT
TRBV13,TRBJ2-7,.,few,CASSLEGGEAYEQYF,TGTGCCAGCAGCTTAGAGGGCGGAGAAGCCTACGAGCAGTACTTC
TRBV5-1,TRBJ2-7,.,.,CASSLGQGFSYEQYF,TGCGCCAGCAGCTTGGGCCAGGGATTCTCCTACGAGCAGTACTTC
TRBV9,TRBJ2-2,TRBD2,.,CASSGTSGRAYGELFF,TGTGCCAGCAGCGGGACTAGCGGGAGGGCCTACGGGGAGCTGTTTTTT
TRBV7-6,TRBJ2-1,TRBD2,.,CASSLAVELAGTEQFF,TGTGCCAGCAGCTTAGCGGTTGAACTAGCGGGAACTGAGCAGTTCTTC
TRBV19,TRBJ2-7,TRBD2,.,CASSATSGAYEQYF,TGTGCCAGTTCTGCGACTAGCGGGGCCTACGAGCAGTACTTC
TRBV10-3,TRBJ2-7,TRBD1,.,CAISGTGVEQYF,TGTGCCATCAGTGGGACAGGGGTCGAGCAGTACTTC
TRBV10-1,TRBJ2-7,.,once,CASSAGLAYEQYF,TGCGCCAGCAGCGCAGGGTTGGCCTACGAGCAGTACTTC
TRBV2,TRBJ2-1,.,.,CASSGQGAYNEQFF,TGTGCCAGCAGTGGGCAGGGAGCCTACAATGAGCAGTTCTTC
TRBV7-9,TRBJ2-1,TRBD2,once,CASSLRVTSGYNEQFF,TGTGCCAGCAGCTTAAGGGTCACTAGCGGGTACAATGAGCAGTTCTTC
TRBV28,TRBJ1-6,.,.,CASSFLVDGYSPLHF,TGTGCCAGCAGTTTTTTGGTGGATGGATATTCACCCCTCCACTTT
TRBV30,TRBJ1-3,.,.,CAWGPGPGNTIYF,TGTGCCTGGGGTCCTGGCCCTGGAAACACCATATATTTT
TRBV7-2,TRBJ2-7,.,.,CASSLALYEQYF,TGTGCCAGCAGCTTAGCACTGTACGAGCAGTACTTC
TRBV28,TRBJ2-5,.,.,CASSSPLSPRPETQYF,TGTGCCAGCAGTTCCCCCCTCAGCCCCAGACCGGAGACCCAGTACTTC
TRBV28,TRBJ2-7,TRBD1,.,CASSPPQGQGAVEQYF,TGTGCCAGCAGCCCCCCCCAGGGACAGGGGGCGGTCGAGCAGTACTTC
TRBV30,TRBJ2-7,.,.,CAWSVLGHEQYF,TGTGCCTGGAGTGTACTCGGTCACGAGCAGTACTTC
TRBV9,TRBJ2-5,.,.,CASSGDFQETQYF,TGTGCCAGCAGCGGGGACTTCCAAGAGACCCAGTACTTC